Listed here are 6 T cell receptor beta chains from one sample, sequenced in a study of immune evolution from preneoplasia to lung adenocarcinoma. Profiled with immunoSEQ multiplex PCR; TCRdb holds only in-frame clones, not every one. The repertoire consists of about 7,800 clones, with 72% occurring once and the leading ten covering 11%. The sequenced sample consisted of FFPE lung adenocarcinoma in situ tissue. All receptors come from an older donor with lung adenocarcinoma. Some clones in this sample may be carry-over from other donors' samples.

This clone is medium-sized (0.01 to 0.1%) by share. This chain connects TRBV7-3 to TRBJ1-1; TRBD1 agrees at 7 bases. CDR3 length equals 14 residues. The germline CDR1 and CDR2 sequences are SGHTA and FQGTGA. The ends lost 5 bases at V and 3 bases at J; junction bases unmatched: 6. CDR3 coding DNA: TGTGCCAGCAGCGCGACAGGGCAGGACACTGAAGCTTTCTTT. This sequence encodes CASSATGQDTEAFF.

This clone has only a few counts. The chain couples TRBV5-5 to TRBJ2-5; D unclear. Germline assignment: CDR1 SGHKS and CDR2 YYEKEE (reference sequence). Trimming removed 6 bases at V and 5 bases at J, with 11 bases between. CDR3 length equals 12 residues. The CDR3 loop reads CASTRVGETQYF. The CDR3 coding sequence is TGTGCCAGCACCCGGGTGGGCGAGACCCAGTACTTC. Full variable domain (rest looked up from reference TRBV5-5 and TRBJ2-5): DAGVTQSPTHLIKTRGQQVTLRCSPISGHKSVSWYQQVLGQGPQFIFQYYEKEERGRGNFPDRFSARQFPNYSSELNVNALLLGDSALYLCASTRVGETQYFGPGTRLLVL.

The chain carries TRBV19 and TRBJ2-2, with a weak D call TRBD1 (6 bases). Germline CDR1 is LNHDA and CDR2 is SQIVND (reference sequence). The CDR3 loop spans 14 amino acids. The V end was cut by 6 bases, the J end by 1 base, with 9 bases between. CDR3 loop: CASRGQKNTGELFF. CDR3 nucleotides: TGTGCCAGTAGAGGACAGAAGAACACCGGGGAGCTGTTTTTT.

The chain carries TRBV5-1 and TRBJ2-1; maybe TRBD1 (7 bases). V was shortened by 0 bases and J by 3 bases, with 13 bases between the two germline ends. The CDR3 length is 16 residues. Germline loops: CDR1 SGHRS, CDR2 YFSETQ. For the CDR3, the DNA is TGCGCCAGCAGCTTGGTTGCGGGGACAGACTACAATGAGCAGTTCTTC. Translated, it gives CASSLVAGTDYNEQFF. The full variable domain, in which reference TRBV5-1 and TRBJ2-1 provide the parts outside the CDR3, is KAGVTQTPRYLIKTRGQQVTLSCSPISGHRSVSWYQQTPGQGLQFLFEYFSETQRNKGNFPGRFSGRQFSNSRSEMNVSTLELGDSALYLCASSLVAGTDYNEQFFGPGTRLTVL.

The chain combines TRBV28 with TRBJ1-2; 9 bases line up with TRBD1. Germline CDR1 MDHEN, CDR2 SYDVKM. The trim removed 2 bases at V and 3 bases at J, leaving 1 base unmatched. The CDR3 is 14 residues long. The CDR3 sequence is CASSLTGGDYGYTF. For the CDR3, the DNA is TGTGCCAGCAGTTTAACAGGGGGCGACTATGGCTACACCTTC.

By share, this clone ranks as medium-sized (0.01 to 0.1%). The rearrangement links TRBV7-8 to TRBJ1-6; D not resolved. Germline CDR1 is SGHVS and CDR2 is FQNEAQ. The CDR3 runs 15 residues. Deletions cut 5 bases from V and 9 bases from J, with 17 bases between. The CDR3 sequence is CASSPGVGIGSPLHF. The CDR3 DNA sequence: TGTGCCAGCAGCCCTGGGGTGGGGATCGGTTCACCCCTCCACTTT.